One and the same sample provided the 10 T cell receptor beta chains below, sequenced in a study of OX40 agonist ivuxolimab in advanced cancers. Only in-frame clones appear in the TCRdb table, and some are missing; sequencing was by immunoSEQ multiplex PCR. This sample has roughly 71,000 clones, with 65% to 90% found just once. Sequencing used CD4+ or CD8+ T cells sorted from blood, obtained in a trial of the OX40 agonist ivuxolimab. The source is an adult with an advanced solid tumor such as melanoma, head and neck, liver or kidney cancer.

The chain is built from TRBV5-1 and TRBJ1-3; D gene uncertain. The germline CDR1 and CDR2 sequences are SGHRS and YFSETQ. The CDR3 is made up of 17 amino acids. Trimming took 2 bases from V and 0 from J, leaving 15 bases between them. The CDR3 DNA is TGCGCCAGCAGCTTTAGTTTGGGGAGAGCCTCTGGAAACACCATATATTTT. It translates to CASSFSLGRASGNTIYF.

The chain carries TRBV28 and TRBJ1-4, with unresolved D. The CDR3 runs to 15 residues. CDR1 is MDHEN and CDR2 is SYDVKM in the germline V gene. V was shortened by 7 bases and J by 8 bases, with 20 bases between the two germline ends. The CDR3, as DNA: TGTGCCAGCACCACTTCCTCCAGTCTTTTCGAAAAACTGTTTTTT. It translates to CASTTSSSLFEKLFF.

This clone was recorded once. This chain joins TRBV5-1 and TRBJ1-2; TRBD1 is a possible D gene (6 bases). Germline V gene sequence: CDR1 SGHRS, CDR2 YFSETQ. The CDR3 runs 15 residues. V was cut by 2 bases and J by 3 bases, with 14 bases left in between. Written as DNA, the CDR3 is TGCGCCAGCAGCTTCGGTTCAGGGGTGGACTATGGCTACACCTTC. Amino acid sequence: CASSFGSGVDYGYTF.

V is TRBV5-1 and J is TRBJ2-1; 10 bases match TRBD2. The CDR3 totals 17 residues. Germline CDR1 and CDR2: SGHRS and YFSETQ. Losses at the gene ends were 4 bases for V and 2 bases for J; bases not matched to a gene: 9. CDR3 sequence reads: CASSIPSSGSAYNEQFF. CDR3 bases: TGCGCCAGCAGCATACCCTCTAGCGGGAGTGCCTACAATGAGCAGTTCTTC.

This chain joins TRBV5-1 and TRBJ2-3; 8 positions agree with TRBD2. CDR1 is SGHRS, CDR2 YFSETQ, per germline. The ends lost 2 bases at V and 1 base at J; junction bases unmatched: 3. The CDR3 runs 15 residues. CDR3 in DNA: TGCGCCAGCAGCTTAGGTAGCGGGGGCACAGATACGCAGTATTTT. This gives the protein CASSLGSGGTDTQYF. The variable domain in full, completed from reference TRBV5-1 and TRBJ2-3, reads KAGVTQTPRYLIKTRGQQVTLSCSPISGHRSVSWYQQTPGQGLQFLFEYFSETQRNKGNFPGRFSGRQFSNSRSEMNVSTLELGDSALYLCASSLGSGGTDTQYFGPGTRLTVL.

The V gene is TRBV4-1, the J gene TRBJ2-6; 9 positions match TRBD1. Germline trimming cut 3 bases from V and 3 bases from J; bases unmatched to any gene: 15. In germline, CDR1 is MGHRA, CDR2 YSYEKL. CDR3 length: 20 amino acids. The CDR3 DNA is TGCGCCAGCAGCCAGAAAGTCCGGGACAGGGATCTGAGTGGGGCCAACGTCCTGACTTTC. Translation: CASSQKVRDRDLSGANVLTF.

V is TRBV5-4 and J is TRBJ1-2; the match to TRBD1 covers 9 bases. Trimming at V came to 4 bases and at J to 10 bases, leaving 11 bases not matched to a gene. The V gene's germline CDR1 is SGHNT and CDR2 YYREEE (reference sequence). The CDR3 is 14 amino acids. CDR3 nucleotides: TGTGCCAGCAGCCGACTGGACAGGGGCGAGGACTACACCTTC. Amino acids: CASSRLDRGEDYTF.

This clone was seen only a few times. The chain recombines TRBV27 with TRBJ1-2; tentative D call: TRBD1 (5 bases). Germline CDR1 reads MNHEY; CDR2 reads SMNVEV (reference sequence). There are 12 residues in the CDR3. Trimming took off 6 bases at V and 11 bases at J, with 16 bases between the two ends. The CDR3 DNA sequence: TGTGCCAGCAGCCCGGAGGGGCTTGTGTACACCTTC. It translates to CASSPEGLVYTF.

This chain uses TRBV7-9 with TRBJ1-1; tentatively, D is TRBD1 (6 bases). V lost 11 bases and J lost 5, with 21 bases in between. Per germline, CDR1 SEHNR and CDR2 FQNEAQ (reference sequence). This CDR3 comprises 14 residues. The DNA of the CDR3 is TGTGCCCCCAATAGAGGGGGATCAGGTACTGAAGCTTTCTTT. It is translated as CAPNRGGSGTEAFF. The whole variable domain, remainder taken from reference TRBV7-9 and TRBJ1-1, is DTGVSQNPRHKITKRGQNVTFRCDPISEHNRLYWYRQTLGQGPEFLTYFQNEAQLEKSRLLSDRFSAERPKGSFSTLEIQRTEQGDSAMYLCAPNRGGSGTEAFFGQGTRLTVV.

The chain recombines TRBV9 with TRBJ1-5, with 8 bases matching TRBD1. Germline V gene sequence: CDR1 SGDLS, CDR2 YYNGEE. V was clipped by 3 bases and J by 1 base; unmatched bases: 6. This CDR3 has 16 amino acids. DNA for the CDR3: TGTGCCAGCAGCGCCGGACAGGGTATGAGCAATCAGCCCCAGCATTTT. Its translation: CASSAGQGMSNQPQHF. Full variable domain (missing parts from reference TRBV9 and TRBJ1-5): DSGVTQTPKHLITATGQRVTLRCSPRSGDLSVYWYQQSLDQGLQFLIQYYNGEERAKGNILERFSAQQFPDLHSELNLSSLELGDSALYFCASSAGQGMSNQPQHFGDGTRLSIL.